A single sample gave rise to the 27 T cell receptor beta chains below, sequenced in a study of T cells expressing NK-cell markers (dated by TCRdb to the early 2020s). Library method: 5' RACE. TCRdb names Illumina HiSeq 2000 as the instrument used. TCRdb reprocessed the reads, and each CDR3 protein sequence is entered once, without DNA. This sample's table has entries for tens of thousands of distinct CDR3 sequences. The biggest ten clones account for 45% to 65% of the sample. Material: blood T cells: a sorted CD56 or NKG2C T cell subset, CD4+ or CD8+ T cells, or bulk PBMC T cells (not recorded which). The receptor source for this set is a man aged 18-75 years in good health.

This rearrangement joins TRBV7-9 to TRBJ2-7; TCRdb's D gene call, TRBD2, goes unchecked for lack of DNA. Germline V lookup: CDR1 SEHNR, CDR2 FQNEAQ (reference sequence). The CDR3 has 12 amino acids. The CDR3 region is CASKAGGNEQYF.

The rearrangement links TRBV20-1 to TRBJ2-1; with no DNA, the TCRdb D assignment of TRBD2 cannot be verified. The CDR3 has 14 residues. Germline-derived CDR1 and CDR2 are DFQATT and SNEGSKA (reference sequence). The CDR3 loop is CSARRLVSYNEQFF.

The genes are TRBV6-1 and TRBJ1-2. Per the germline V gene, CDR1 is MNHNS and CDR2 is SASEGT. This CDR3 region has 13 residues. The CDR3 region is CASRRTGLYGYTF.

This rearrangement joins TRBV15 to TRBJ1-1. CDR1 LNHNV and CDR2 YYDKDF come from the germline V gene (reference sequence). The CDR3 is made up of 17 amino acids. This CDR3 reads CATSRDRGVGLNTEAFF.

The chain employs TRBV12-3 or TRBV12-4 and TRBJ2-3; the D call of TRBD1 rests on TCRdb alone, since no DNA is present to check it. CDR3 length: 14 amino acids. CDR3 in amino acids: CASSPGTATDTQYF.

The chain couples TRBV4-1 to TRBJ2-1; as DNA is missing, the TRBD2 call by TCRdb cannot be tested. The CDR3 is 15 residues long. Germline V lookup: CDR1 MGHRA, CDR2 YSYEKL. CDR3 amino acids: CASSLTLTSHNEQFF.

V usage is TRBV4-1 and J usage is TRBJ2-1; the D call of TRBD1 rests on TCRdb alone, since no DNA is present to check it. There are 20 residues in the CDR3. CDR1 and CDR2 (germline): MGHRA, YSYEKL. CDR3 loop: CASSHRDRGRLAGSYNEQFF.

The V gene is TRBV12-3 or TRBV12-4, the J gene TRBJ2-1; TCRdb reports TRBD2, a call that lacks DNA to check it against. There are 12 residues in the CDR3. Here the CDR3 reads CASRGEGHEQFF.

The CDR3 loop reads CASSYGSTDTQYF. The chain couples TRBV28 to TRBJ2-3. The CDR3 extends over 13 amino acids. The V gene's germline CDR1 is MDHEN and CDR2 SYDVKM. The whole variable domain, remainder taken from reference TRBV28 and TRBJ2-3, is DVKVTQSSRYLVKRTGEKVFLECVQDMDHENMFWYRQDPGLGLRLIYFSYDVKMKEKGDIPEGYSVSREKKERFSLILESASTNQTSMYLCASSYGSTDTQYFGPGTRLTVL.

The rearrangement joins TRBV6-1 to TRBJ2-7; the TCRdb D gene call, TRBD1, has no DNA to confirm it. From germline, CDR1 is MNHNS and CDR2 SASEGT. The CDR3 has 13 residues. CDR3 region: CASSSNTGGEQYF.

The V gene is TRBV29-1, the J gene TRBJ1-4; TCRdb selects TRBD1, and the lack of DNA leaves this call unchecked. The CDR3 has 13 residues. Germline-derived CDR1 and CDR2 are SQVTM and ANQGSEA. The CDR3 here is CSVKQGSNEKLFF.

The chain recombines TRBV12-3 or TRBV12-4 with TRBJ2-1; lacking DNA, the TRBD1 call made by TCRdb goes unchecked. CDR3 length equals 15 residues. CDR3 protein: CASSGTGDVNDEQFF.

This rearrangement joins TRBV2 to TRBJ2-3; the TRBD2 assignment by TCRdb is unverifiable without DNA. The CDR3 has 14 amino acids. Looked up from germline, CDR1 is SNHLY and CDR2 is FYNNEI. This chain's CDR3 is CASSLSGSTDTQYF.

The chain recombines TRBV6-1 with TRBJ2-1. This CDR3 is 15 amino acids long. CDR1 and CDR2 (germline): MNHNS, SASEGT. CDR3 region: CASSVFGSSYNEQFF.

The chain recombines TRBV7-3 with TRBJ2-2; TCRdb outputs TRBD1, but without DNA this stays unchecked. This CDR3 contains 13 residues. Per the germline V gene, CDR1 is SGHTA and CDR2 is FQGTGA. CDR3 amino acids: CASGTPNTGELFF.

This chain joins TRBV9 and TRBJ2-1; TCRdb's D gene call, TRBD2, goes unchecked for lack of DNA. The CDR3 is made up of 15 amino acids. CDR1 and CDR2 (germline): SGDLS, YYNGEE. CDR3 region: CASSVGLGLAGEQFF.

This rearrangement joins TRBV3-1 to TRBJ1-1. Germline V lookup: CDR1 LGHDT, CDR2 YNNKEL (reference sequence). The length of the CDR3 is 12 residues. The CDR3 loop is CASSQYSAEAFF. The whole variable domain, remainder taken from reference TRBV3-1 and TRBJ1-1, is DTAVSQTPKYLVTQMGNDKSIKCEQNLGHDTMYWYKQDSKKFLKIMFSYNNKELIINETVPNRFSPKSPDKAHLNLHINSLELGDSAVYFCASSQYSAEAFFGQGTRLTVV.

The chain has TRBV5-6 and TRBJ2-3. The CDR3 contains 13 residues. CDR1 and CDR2 from the germline V gene are SGHDT and YYEEEE. The chain's CDR3 is CASSLEPTDTQYF.

The CDR3: CASSFESTGGLINQPQHF. The chain recombines TRBV12-3 or TRBV12-4 with TRBJ1-5; without DNA, the TCRdb call of TRBD1 cannot be checked. The CDR3 spans 18 residues.

The chain has TRBV7-2 and TRBJ2-7. The CDR3 spans 14 residues. Per germline, CDR1 SGHTA and CDR2 FQGNSA. The CDR3 region is CASSSGQGTYEQYF.

The chain has TRBV10-3 and TRBJ1-4. Germline CDR1 reads ENHRY; CDR2 reads SYGVKD. The CDR3 has 15 amino acids. CDR3 sequence: CAISESPSSFEKLFF.

This CDR3 reads CASSLGQGMGGYTF. The V call is TRBV7-2, the J call TRBJ1-2; TCRdb proposes TRBD1, but this gene call is untestable without DNA. The CDR3 is 14 amino acids. In germline, CDR1 is SGHTA, CDR2 FQGNSA.

V and J are TRBV4-1 and TRBJ1-2; absent DNA, TCRdb's TRBD1 call cannot be checked. Per germline, CDR1 MGHRA and CDR2 YSYEKL. The CDR3 sequence is 14 residues long. The CDR3 loop is CASSPGGGAGGYTF.

The chain joins TRBV5-1 to TRBJ2-3; lacking DNA, the TRBD2 call made by TCRdb goes unchecked. The CDR3 covers 15 residues. Germline CDR1 SGHRS, CDR2 YFSETQ. The CDR3 loop reads CASCLTSGSTDTQYF.

The V gene is TRBV4-2, the J gene TRBJ2-3; TCRdb's D gene call, TRBD1, goes unchecked for lack of DNA. The CDR3 runs 16 residues. Germline loops: CDR1 LGHNA, CDR2 YNFKEQ. CDR3 region: CASSHTGTASTDTQYF.

The rearrangement joins TRBV12-3 or TRBV12-4 to TRBJ2-2. The CDR3 covers 12 residues. The CDR3 sequence is CASRTSTGELFF.

The chain carries TRBV2 and TRBJ2-4. The CDR3 has 14 amino acids. Germline V gene sequence: CDR1 SNHLY, CDR2 FYNNEI. The CDR3 loop reads CASSEADGENIQYF.